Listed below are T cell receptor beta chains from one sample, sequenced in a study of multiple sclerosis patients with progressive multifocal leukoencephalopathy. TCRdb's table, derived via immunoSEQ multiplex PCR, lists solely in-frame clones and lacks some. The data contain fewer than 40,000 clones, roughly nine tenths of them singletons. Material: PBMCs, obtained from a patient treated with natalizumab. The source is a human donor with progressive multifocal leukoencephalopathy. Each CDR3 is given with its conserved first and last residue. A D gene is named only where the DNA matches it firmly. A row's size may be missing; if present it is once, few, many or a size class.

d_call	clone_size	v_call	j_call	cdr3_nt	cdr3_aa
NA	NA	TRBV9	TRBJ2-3	TGTGCCAGCAGCGTAATTGGGGAAGGCGGAGATACGCAGTATTTT	CASSVIGEGGDTQYF
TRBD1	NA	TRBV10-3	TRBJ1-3	TGTGCCATTTACCGGGACAGGGAATTTGGAAACACCATATATTTT	CAIYRDREFGNTIYF
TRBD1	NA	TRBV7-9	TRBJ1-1	TGTGCCAGCAGCGAGCGGACAGGTGGCGACACTGAAGCTTTCTTT	CASSERTGGDTEAFF
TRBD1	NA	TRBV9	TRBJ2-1	TGTGCCAGCAGCGCGGGACAGATGCACAATGAGCAGTTCTTC	CASSAGQMHNEQFF
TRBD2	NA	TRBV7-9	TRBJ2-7	TGTGCCAGCAGTTCGACTAGCGGGGGCTCCTACGAGCAGTACTTC	CASSSTSGGSYEQYF
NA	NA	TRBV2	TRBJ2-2	TGTGCCAGCATCAGACAGGAGAACACCGGGGAGCTGTTTTTT	CASIRQENTGELFF
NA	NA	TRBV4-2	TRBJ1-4	TGTGCCAGCAGCCCAAGAGGGCGCCTTTTATTTGAAAAACTGTTTTTT	CASSPRGRLLFEKLFF
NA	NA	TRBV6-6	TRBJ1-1	TGTGCCAGCAGACAGGGTGACACTGAAGCTTTCTTT	CASRQGDTEAFF
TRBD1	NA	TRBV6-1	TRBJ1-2	TGTGCCAGCACCCAAAGGACAGGGCATGGCTACACCTTC	CASTQRTGHGYTF
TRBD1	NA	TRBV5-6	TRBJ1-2	TGTGCCAGCATCACCGGGACAGTTTATGGCTACACCTTC	CASITGTVYGYTF
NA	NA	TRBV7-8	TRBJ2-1	TGTGCCAGCAGCTTAGTCCCGGCCCAAGGCAATGAGCAGTTCTTC	CASSLVPAQGNEQFF
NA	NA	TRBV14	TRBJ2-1	TGTGCCAGCAGCCAGTGGAATGAGCAGTTCTTC	CASSQWNEQFF
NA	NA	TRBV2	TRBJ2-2	TGTGCCAGCAGGGGGACCGTGAACACCGGGGAGCTGTTTTTT	CASRGTVNTGELFF
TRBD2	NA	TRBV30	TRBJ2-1	TGTGCCTGGGTACGGACTAGCGGGCTTACCTACAATGAGCAGTTCTTC	CAWVRTSGLTYNEQFF
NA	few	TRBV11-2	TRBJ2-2	TGTGCCAGCAGCCCCCAGGGGAGCGGGGAGCTGTTTTTT	CASSPQGSGELFF
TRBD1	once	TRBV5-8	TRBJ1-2	TGTGCCAGCAGCTTCCGGGACAGGGGCTATGGCTACACCTTC	CASSFRDRGYGYTF
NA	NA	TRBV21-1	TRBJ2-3	TGTGCCAGCAGCTGCACAGATACGCAGTATTTT	CASSCTDTQYF
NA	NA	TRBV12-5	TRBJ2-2	TGTGCTAGTGGTTTGGTAAAGGCCACCGGGGAGCTGTTTTTT	CASGLVKATGELFF
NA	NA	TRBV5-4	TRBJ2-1	TGTGCCAGCAGCCCGCCAGGGGCCGCGGGTGAGCAGTTCTTC	CASSPPGAAGEQFF
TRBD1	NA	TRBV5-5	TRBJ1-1	TGTGCCAGCAGCGACCCACCACAGGGGGCTTTCTTT	CASSDPPQGAFF
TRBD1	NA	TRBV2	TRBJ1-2	TGTGCCAGCAGTGAAGGGGGACAGGGCCACCCTTATAACTATGGCTACACCTTC	CASSEGGQGHPYNYGYTF
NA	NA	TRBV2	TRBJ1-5	TGTGCCAGCAGAACCGGGGGGGGCATGGCTCAGCCCCAGCATTTT	CASRTGGGMAQPQHF
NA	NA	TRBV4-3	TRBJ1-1	TGCGCCAGCAGCCAAGACCCCGTCGGGGACGGAAGCACTGAAGCTTTCTTT	CASSQDPVGDGSTEAFF
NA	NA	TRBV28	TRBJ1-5	TGTGCCAGCAGTACCCCCGGGGGTATCAATCAGCCCCAGCATTTT	CASSTPGGINQPQHF
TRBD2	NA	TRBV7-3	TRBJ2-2	TGTGCCAGCAGCCCCCCAGCCGGGACTAGCGGAACGAACACCGGGGAGCTGTTTTTT	CASSPPAGTSGTNTGELFF
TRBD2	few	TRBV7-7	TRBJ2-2	TGTGCTAGCAGCTTAAGGGGACTAGCGGGAGGAGGCACCGGGGAGCTGTTTTTT	CASSLRGLAGGGTGELFF
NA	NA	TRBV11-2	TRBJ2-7	TGTGCCAGCAGCGGGGGGTTTGGTCTCGAGCAGTACTTC	CASSGGFGLEQYF
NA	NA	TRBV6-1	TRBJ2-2	TGTGCCAGCGAAAGGACCCGGGGGCCCGGGGAGCTGTTTTTT	CASERTRGPGELFF
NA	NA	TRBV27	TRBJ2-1	TGTGCCAGCATTGATAGCGGAGCTCCCTACAATGAGCAGTTCTTC	CASIDSGAPYNEQFF
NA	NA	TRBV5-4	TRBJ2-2	TGTGCCAGCACCCTAGGCGGGGAGCTGTTTTTT	CASTLGGELFF
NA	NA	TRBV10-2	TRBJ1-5	TGCGCCAGCAGTGAGTCCCGCAGGCTTGCGGGTCAGCCCCAGCATTTT	CASSESRRLAGQPQHF
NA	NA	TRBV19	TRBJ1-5	TGTGCCAGTAAGGGTCCAGGCAATCAGCCCCAGCATTTT	CASKGPGNQPQHF
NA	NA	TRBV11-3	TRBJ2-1	TGTGCCAGCAGCTTAGGTGGCGGAAGCAATGAGCAGTTCTTC	CASSLGGGSNEQFF
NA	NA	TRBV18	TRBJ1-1	TGTGCCAGCTCCCTGATCCGCGGGGAGCTCACTGAAGCTTTCTTT	CASSLIRGELTEAFF
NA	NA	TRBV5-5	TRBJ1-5	TGTGCCAGCAGCTTGGGCCTCACCGCTCATCAGCCCCAGCATTTT	CASSLGLTAHQPQHF
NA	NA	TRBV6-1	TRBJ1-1	TGTGCCGGCTCGACAGGCAGGAACACTGAAGCTTTCTTT	CAGSTGRNTEAFF
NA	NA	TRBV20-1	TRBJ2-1	TGCAGTGCTAGAGTTTCCAATGAGCAGTTCTTC	CSARVSNEQFF
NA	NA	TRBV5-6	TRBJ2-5	TGTGCCAGCAGCGCCCGAAGTAGTTGGGTTGGCCAAGAGACCCAGTACTTC	CASSARSSWVGQETQYF
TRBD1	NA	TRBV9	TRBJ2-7	TGTGCCAGCAGCGCATCATCAGGACAGGGGGCGGGCGAGCAGTACTTC	CASSASSGQGAGEQYF
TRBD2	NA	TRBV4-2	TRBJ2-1	TGTGCCAGCAGCCCTGGGACTAGGGAGCAGTTCTTC	CASSPGTREQFF
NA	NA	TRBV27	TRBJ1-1	TGTGCCAGCGGCCAGGTGAACACTGAAGCTTTCTTT	CASGQVNTEAFF
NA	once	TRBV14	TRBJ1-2	TGTGCCAGCAGCCGTGGACGGCAAGATGGCTACACCTTC	CASSRGRQDGYTF
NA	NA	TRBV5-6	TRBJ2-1	TGTGCCAGCAGCTTGCGCAATGAGCAGTTCTTC	CASSLRNEQFF
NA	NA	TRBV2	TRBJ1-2	TGTGCCAGCAGGGGGGAGAACTATGGCTACACCTTC	CASRGENYGYTF
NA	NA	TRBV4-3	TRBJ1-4	TGCGCCAGCAGCCAAGATCCTACTTCGCATGAAAAACTGTTTTTT	CASSQDPTSHEKLFF
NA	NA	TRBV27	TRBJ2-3	TGTGCCAGCAGCCCGTGGTCGGACACAGATACGCAGTATTTT	CASSPWSDTDTQYF
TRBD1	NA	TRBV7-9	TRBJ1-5	TGTGCCAGCAGCTCCTCTACAGGGGTGAATCAGCCCCAGCATTTT	CASSSSTGVNQPQHF
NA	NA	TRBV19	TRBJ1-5	TGTGCCAGTAGTATAGCAGGGATCGGTCAGCCCCAGCATTTT	CASSIAGIGQPQHF
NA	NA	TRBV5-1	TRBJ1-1	TGCGCCAGCCGCGCTGGGGTCAGCTTCGACACTGAAGCTTTCTTT	CASRAGVSFDTEAFF
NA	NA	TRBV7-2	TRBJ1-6	TGTGCCAGCAGCTTAACGGGGCAGGCGGGGGCAAATTCACCCCTCCACTTT	CASSLTGQAGANSPLHF
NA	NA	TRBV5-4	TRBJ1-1	TGTGTCAGCAGAGATAGTTGGGGGGTAAGAAGCACTGAAGCTTTCTTT	CVSRDSWGVRSTEAFF
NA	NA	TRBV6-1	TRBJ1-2	TGTGCCAGCAGTTTCCGACCCTGGACGGACTATGGCTACACCTTC	CASSFRPWTDYGYTF
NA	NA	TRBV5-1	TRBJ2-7	TGCGCCAGCAGCCACTCCCAAAACACCTACGAGCAGTACTTC	CASSHSQNTYEQYF
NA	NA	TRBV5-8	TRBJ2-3	TGTGCCAGCAGCTCAAGAGGGTCGGGGCCAGATACGCAGTATTTT	CASSSRGSGPDTQYF